Reported below is one TCR beta chain. No antigen is known for it. In germline, CDR1 is MNHEY, CDR2 SMNVEV (reference sequence). The germline V and J ends were trimmed by 5 bases and 14 bases, with 23 bases remaining between them. The CDR3 consists of 14 residues. The sample belongs to a study of lymphopenia after photon versus proton radiotherapy. TCRdb keeps only in-frame clones here, not all; method: immunoSEQ multiplex PCR. The sample lists about 70,000 clones; less than 95% were seen once. Study findings and constraints: Proton therapy kept repertoires fairly stable, unlike photons, which gained effector/memory cells. Larger post-nadir TCR diversity loss correlated inversely with survival in deceased patients. After lymphocyte nadir, photon-treated repertoires showed oligoclonal expansion, especially CD8+ Temra.

This receptor was identified in a woman between 35 and 50 years old with cholangiocarcinoma. The sequencing used peripheral blood, collected from a patient treated with photon-based radiotherapy. This chain connects TRBV27 to TRBJ2-3; D assignment may be TRBD1 or TRBD2 (5 bases each). The CDR3 here is CASSPSVGPYRRYF. The DNA of the CDR3 is TGTGCCAGCAGTCCGTCGGTGGGACCCTATAGGAGGTATTTT.